These 14 T cell receptor beta chains share one sample of origin, sequenced in a study of identical twins' blood T cells. TCRdb re-called the 5' RACE reads through MiXCR, storing one row per CDR3 protein. The sample records fewer than 450,000 distinct CDR3 sequences, about 28% being singletons. Specimen: PBMCs. Source of these receptors: a woman aged 18-49 years in good health.

This clonotype has just a few counts. This chain links TRBV7-9 with TRBJ1-1; TRBD1 matches at 10 bases. V lost 5 bases and J lost 4; bases outside the gene matches: 4. CDR3 length: 14 residues. Per germline, CDR1 SEHNR and CDR2 FQNEAQ (reference sequence). The CDR3 nucleotides read TGTGCCAGCAGCCTCCGGGACAGGGGCACTGAAGCTTTCTTT. Residues: CASSLRDRGTEAFF.

The chain couples TRBV7-9 to TRBJ2-5, with TRBD1 matching 7 bases. Trimming took 4 bases from V and 2 from J; bases not matched to a gene: 10. This CDR3 spans 16 amino acids. Per the germline V gene, CDR1 is SEHNR and CDR2 is FQNEAQ (reference sequence). CDR3 coding DNA: TGTGCCAGCAGCTCGCAAACAGGGGTCAGGCAAGAGACCCAGTACTTC. Amino acids: CASSSQTGVRQETQYF.

The genes are TRBV20-1 and TRBJ2-1; D is unresolved. Per the germline V gene, CDR1 is DFQATT and CDR2 is SNEGSKA (reference sequence). The CDR3 covers 15 residues. V lost 0 bases and J 6 bases, leaving 15 bases between the germline ends. CDR3 region: CSARDVSYSANEQFF. The CDR3 nucleotides read TGCAGTGCTAGAGATGTTAGCTATTCGGCCAATGAGCAGTTCTTC.

As to this clonotype: This could be a read error, since a much larger clone is one nucleotide away. V and J are TRBV20-1 and TRBJ1-1; weak D call: TRBD1 (5 bases). Germline V gene sequence: CDR1 DFQATT, CDR2 SNEGSKA (reference sequence). CDR3 size: 11 residues. V shed 8 bases and J shed 4 bases, with 11 bases lying between them. The CDR3 DNA sequence: TGCAGTAAATTTGGGACCACTGAAGCTTTCTTT. Amino acid sequence: CSKFGTTEAFF.

To note about this clonotype: Germline is not matched at one junction end, which may reflect a read error. The V call is TRBV7-9, the J call TRBJ2-7, with a weak D call TRBD1 (6 bases). Germline lookup yields CDR1 SEHNR and CDR2 FQNEAQ (reference sequence). The CDR3 loop spans 14 amino acids. Written as DNA, the CDR3 is TGTGCCAGCAGCCTAGCAGGGGCGCTATACGAGCAGTACTTC. It translates to CASSLAGALYEQYF.

On this clonotype: The junction departs from the called germline gene at one end, perhaps through a read error. This chain connects TRBV11-2 to TRBJ1-4; the D is unclear. This CDR3 contains 13 residues. The germline CDR1 and CDR2 sequences are SGHAT and FQNNGV. The CDR3 region is CASGFPGVEKLFF. As DNA, the CDR3 is TGTGCCAGCGGCTTCCCCGGGGTCGAAAAACTGTTTTTT.

This clonotype has a handful of counts. The V gene is TRBV3-1, the J gene TRBJ1-5; maybe TRBD1 (5 bases). There are 17 residues in the CDR3. Trimming took off 0 bases at V and 2 bases at J, with 14 bases between the two ends. Germline V gene sequence: CDR1 LGHDT, CDR2 YNNKEL (reference sequence). The CDR3 DNA reads as TGTGCCAGCAGCCAAGATCGCGCAGGGCTCGGCAATCAGCCCCAGCATTTT. Protein: CASSQDRAGLGNQPQHF.

The rearrangement uses TRBV6-1 and TRBJ2-3; 12 positions agree with TRBD1. The length of the CDR3 is 15 residues. The J segment lost 2 bases and the V segment lost 8 bases, leaving 5 bases of the junction unmatched. Germline CDR1 is MNHNS and CDR2 is SASEGT. The CDR3 is CASRDRGRTTDTQYF. DNA for the CDR3: TGTGCCAGCCGGGACAGGGGGCGAACCACAGATACGCAGTATTTT.

This clonotype was seen a handful of times. The chain is built from TRBV12-3 or TRBV12-4 and TRBJ2-2; weak D call: TRBD2 (5 bases). The V end was cut by 6 bases, the J end by 0 bases, with 8 bases between. The length of the CDR3 is 14 residues. The DNA of the CDR3 is TGTGCCAGCAGGGGGAGATCGAACACCGGGGAGCTGTTTTTT. It encodes CASRGRSNTGELFF.

This clonotype was picked up a small number of times. The J gene is TRBJ2-1, the V gene TRBV20-1; possible D gene TRBD2, 6 bases. The V end was cut by 5 bases, the J end by 3 bases, with 14 bases between. This CDR3 is 14 amino acids long. The germline V gene encodes CDR1 DFQATT and CDR2 SNEGSKA (reference sequence). The CDR3 DNA is TGCAGTGCTGAATCGTGGGGACTCTACAATGAGCAGTTCTTC. Its protein is CSAESWGLYNEQFF.

This clonotype has just a few counts. The chain carries TRBV10-3 and TRBJ2-2; 8 bases are a match to TRBD2. CDR3 length equals 14 residues. From germline, CDR1 is ENHRY and CDR2 SYGVKD. Trimming removed 3 bases from V and 6 bases from J; junction bases left unmatched: 3. For the CDR3, the DNA is TGTGCCATCAGTGACGTCGGGGGGGCCGGGGAGCTGTTTTTT. It yields the protein CAISDVGGAGELFF.

The chain uses TRBV30 and TRBJ1-4; 7 bases align to TRBD1. Germline CDR1 is GTSNPN and CDR2 is SVGIG (reference sequence). The V gene end was trimmed by 0 bases and the J gene end by 10 bases; junction bases not matched to a gene: 5. The CDR3 is made up of 13 amino acids. CDR3 in amino acids: CAWSVGGDRKLFF. DNA of the CDR3: TGTGCCTGGAGTGTTGGAGGGGACAGAAAACTGTTTTTT.

This clonotype was seen at least ten times. V gene TRBV14 combines with J gene TRBJ2-3, with D perhaps matching TRBD1 (6 bases). Between the trimmed V and J ends, which lost 3 bases and 3 bases, there was a span of 25 bases. The V gene's germline CDR1 is SGHDN and CDR2 FVKESK. This CDR3 spans 19 amino acids. The chain's CDR3 is CASSQPRLRDTDSTDTQYF. DNA of the CDR3: TGTGCCAGCAGCCAGCCAAGGTTACGGGACACCGACTCTACAGATACGCAGTATTTT.

This clonotype was seen a handful of times. The chain has TRBV4-3 and TRBJ2-3; D is perhaps TRBD2 (6 bases). Germline V CDR1 and CDR2: LGHNA, YSLEER. The V end was cut by 0 bases, the J end by 4 bases, with 14 bases between. This CDR3 has 16 residues. The CDR3 nucleotides are TGCGCCAGCAGCCAAGAGTCGGGGCGGAGGGCAGATACGCAGTATTTT. This gives the protein CASSQESGRRADTQYF.